What follows is one TCR beta chain and its context. The CDR3 extends over 15 amino acids. These data are taken from a study of T cells after posttransplantation cyclophosphamide. The assay was immunoSEQ multiplex PCR, and TCRdb's table has in-frame clones only and misses some. Among fewer than 6,000 clones listed, 1.5% to 2% were seen once. Busulfan-fludarabine conditioning, marrow transplant, and cyclophosphamide on days +3 and +4 were administered. This clonotype originated in a male patient aged 30 to 40 who received an allogeneic stem cell transplant from a related donor, was CMV-positive, and had no GVHD. Some of the T cells might come from the graft donor. The gene calls are TRBV21-1 and TRBJ2-2; the table's D call, TRBD2, was not checked against the DNA. TRBV21-1 is a pseudogene locus. The specimen comprised PBMCs, sampled approximately 35 weeks after a stem cell transplant with posttransplant cyclophosphamide. The CDR3 spells CASSTKGSDTGELFF. CDR3 coding DNA: TGTGCCAGCAGCACAAAAGGGAGTGACACCGGGGAGCTGTTTTTT.